This record looks at one T cell receptor (beta chain) sequence and its context. Its antigen remains unidentified. Qualities for individual bases were not recorded, and no much larger clone is one base off. According to the study, the label for this sample's treatment or condition signals: live attenuated yellow fever vaccine strain. At each blood-draw timepoint, two biological replicates of bulk PBMCs were obtained. A standard Ficoll-Paque protocol was used to isolate PBMCs from peripheral blood. TriZol was used to extract RNA from bulk PBMCs, from CD4 and CD8 fractions, and from dextramer-positive and dextramer-negative fractions. V was cut back by 1 base and J by 6 bases, leaving a gap of 15 bases between them. The CDR3 contains 14 residues, cysteine and phenylalanine counted. Here the CDR3 DNA is all that survives: 42 bases in frame from base 1. CDR1 DFQATT and CDR2 SNEGSKA were looked up in the germline V gene (reference sequence).

This record comes from a study of T cells after yellow fever vaccination (dated by TCRdb to the late 2010s). For the study in its entirety: The SMART-Seq v4 Ultra Low Input RNA kit was used to prepare libraries from fractions with low cell numbers. To follow T-cell clones before and after primary and booster YFV17D yellow fever vaccination, bulk TCR alpha and beta repertoires were sequenced over time. Two healthy male donors, one aged 18 to 29 and one aged 30 to 40 years, were included in the cohort. Bulk PBMC replicates and cell subsets were isolated from blood drawn at multiple timepoints before and after both primary and secondary immunization. Study-wide conclusions, independent of this receptor: Computational filtering was needed because FACS-sorted repertoires could contain abundant contaminating clonotypes from the bulk population. Because only two donors were included in the study, the extent to which the findings can be generalized is limited. A small share of clonotypes occurred in both CD4 and CD8 compartments, likely arising from convergent recombination. After the booster, most clones that had expanded after primary vaccination were detected again (almost 97% of CD4 and around nine tenths of CD8), suggesting broad maintenance of memory. Compared with the primary T-cell response, the secondary T-cell response was faster but weaker, reaching its peak on day 5 rather than on day 15.

TCR cDNA was made using 5'RACE template switching, a step that added a universal primer site and unique molecular identifiers. Priming for cDNA synthesis came from both the TCR alpha and TCR beta constant segments. Libraries were amplified in two PCR steps, with sample barcodes and sequencing adapters added in the second step. Sequencing of libraries was done on Illumina HiSeq 2500 (2x100 bp) or NovaSeq (2x150 bp). The original pipeline was this. MIGEC handled demultiplexing of reads and collapsing into UMI consensus sequences, while MiXCR performed V(D)J alignment. Vaccine-responding clonotypes were defined with edgeR using replicate PBMC samples, requiring FDR below 0.01 and a log2 fold change above 5 up to day 15. CD4 or CD8 identity was assigned to each bulk clonotype according to whether the clonotype was present at higher abundance in the sequenced CD4 repertoire or the sequenced CD8 repertoire. The public reads were reprocessed in TCRdb via fastp at Q25 and MiXCR, keeping in-frame beta chains. Entries are consolidated by CDR3 protein sequence, retaining the most common genes and DNA. It is TCRdb's table, rather than the study itself, that gives the V and J calls and clone size. The sample table contains 450,000 to 550,000 distinct CDR3 sequences; only one count was recorded for 20% to 25% of them. Clones ranked in the top ten supply about 15% of the sample.

In this chain, TRBV20-1 is recombined with TRBJ1-1; there is no confident call for the D gene. The sequence was collected from a young man who received the YFV17D yellow fever vaccine. The sample consisted of PBMCs, taken roughly 23 days after the first yellow fever vaccination. The DNA sequence is given as TGCAGTGCTAGAGCCGGTCCCTATGAGGCTGAAGCTTTCTTT. Protein translation: CSARAGPYEAEAFF.